The subject of this entry is one T cell receptor beta chain. Its antigen is unidentified. The T cell receptor alpha and beta CDR3 regions were amplified from mRNA by semiquantitative ARM-PCR. In ARM-PCR, communal superprimers followed tagged nested gene-specific primers for exponential amplification. Exonuclease cleared nested primers, then first-round products were reamplified. TCRdb re-called the multiplex PCR reads through MiXCR, storing one row per CDR3 protein. The profile shows more than 10,000 distinct CDR3 sequences, approximately 67% of them singletons. This sample was included in a study of relationships among human T cell subsets. Study-wide findings and caveats: Regulatory and Th2 subsets had few clones over 100 reads, unlike CD8+ cytotoxic cells.

The V segment lost 5 bases and the J segment 8 bases; nucleotides outside the gene matches: 6. The CDR3 runs to 13 residues. Th1 cells were collected as flow-through following bead selections for CD25, CD56 and CD294. Sequencing was done on a sample of CD4+ Th1 cells sorted from blood. The TCR sequence derives from a man in his forties in good health. The chain recombines TRBV12-3 or TRBV12-4 with TRBJ1-2; 9 nucleotides align to TRBD1. Here the CDR3 reads CASSTGGAWGYTF. For the CDR3, the DNA is TGTGCCAGCAGTACAGGGGGCGCATGGGGCTACACCTTC.